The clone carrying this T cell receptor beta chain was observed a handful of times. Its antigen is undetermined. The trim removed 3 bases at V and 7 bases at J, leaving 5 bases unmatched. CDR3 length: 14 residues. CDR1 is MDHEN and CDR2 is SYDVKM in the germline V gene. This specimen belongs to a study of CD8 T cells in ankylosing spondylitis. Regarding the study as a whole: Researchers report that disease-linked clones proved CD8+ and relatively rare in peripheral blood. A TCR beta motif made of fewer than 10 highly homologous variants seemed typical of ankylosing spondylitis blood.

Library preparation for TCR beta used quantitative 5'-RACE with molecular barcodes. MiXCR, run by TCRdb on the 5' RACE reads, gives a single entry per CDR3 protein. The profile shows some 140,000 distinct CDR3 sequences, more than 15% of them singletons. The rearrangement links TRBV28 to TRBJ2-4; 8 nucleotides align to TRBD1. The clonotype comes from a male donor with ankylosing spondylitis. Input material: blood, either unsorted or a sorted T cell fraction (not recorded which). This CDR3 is CASSLVDRVNIQYF. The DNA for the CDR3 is TGTGCCAGCAGTTTGGTGGACAGGGTGAACATTCAGTACTTC. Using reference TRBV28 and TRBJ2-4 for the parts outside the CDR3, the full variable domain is DVKVTQSSRYLVKRTGEKVFLECVQDMDHENMFWYRQDPGLGLRLIYFSYDVKMKEKGDIPEGYSVSREKKERFSLILESASTNQTSMYLCASSLVDRVNIQYFGAGTRLSVL.